This TCR beta chain was recovered during a study of cytomegalovirus exposure and HLA in healthy donors. The wider study: Both the 100 to 150 validation repertoires and the approximately 620 first-cohort repertoires used the same platform, as reported by a later analysis.

Here immunoSEQ multiplex PCR was the method, and the copy in TCRdb shows in-frame clones only, minus some. The sample holds some 310,000 clones, around 90% seen once. The study, taken as a whole, reports: The investigators catalogued 150 to 200 TCR beta chains as cytomegalovirus-associated. The dataset shows that most TCR sequences were rare, while some public TCRs occurred in many donors. Within the approximately 130 validation repertoires, first-cohort TCR clusters tended to co-occur, according to a later analysis.

On this clone: No antigen is known for it.

Sequenced input: PBMCs. The receptor comes from a man aged 25 to 40 in good health and CMV-seronegative.

The CDR3 is CASSPMTGGNEAFF. CDR3 coding DNA: TGTGCCAGCAGCCCCATGACAGGGGGCAACGAAGCTTTCTTT. The chain couples TRBV9 to TRBJ1-1, with 10 bases identical to TRBD1. V was pared by 4 bases and J by 8 bases, with 8 bases of the junction left unmatched. CDR1 and CDR2 (germline): SGDLS, YYNGEE. The CDR3 sequence is 14 residues long.